Given below is one T cell receptor beta chain in context. The germline gives CDR1 SGHAT, CDR2 FQNNGV. V gave up 4 bases and J gave up 5 bases; unmatched junction bases: 9. CDR3 length equals 15 residues. TCRdb keeps only in-frame clones here, not all; method: immunoSEQ multiplex PCR. There are 200,000 to 300,000 clones in the sample; roughly 91% occur only once, and approximately 0.8% lies in the top ten. This sample is drawn from a study of blood T cell repertoires in COVID-19. This sequence was found in a man aged 25 to 40 with COVID-19, enrolled during active disease. The chain combines TRBV11-2 with TRBJ2-3, with 7 bases identical to TRBD2. Sequencing was performed on peripheral blood. The CDR3 region is CASSSQSTSQDTQYF. The CDR3 nucleotides are TGTGCCAGCAGCTCCCAGTCGACTAGCCAAGATACGCAGTATTTT.